This is a list of T cell receptor beta chains from one sample in a study of cytomegalovirus exposure and HLA in healthy donors. Method: immunoSEQ multiplex PCR; TCRdb's copy keeps in-frame clones and lacks some. This repertoire shows 170,000 or so clones, roughly 80% found once; its top ten account for 1.5% to 2%. The sequenced sample consisted of PBMCs. The receptor source for this set is a man in his fifties in good health and CMV-seronegative. CDR3s include the opening cysteine and the closing phenylalanine or tryptophan. A D gene is named only where the DNA matches it firmly. For some rows the clone size is stated as once, few or many, or as a class when expanded; others skip it.

D | J | size | V | DNA | CDR3
TRBD2 | TRBJ2-3 | - | TRBV27 | TGTGCCAGCAGTTTATTGGCGGGAGGGCCGGGCACAGATACGCAGTATTTT | CASSLLAGGPGTDTQYF
TRBD2 | TRBJ2-1 | - | TRBV19 | TGTGCCAGTAGTATATACGGCGGGAGGGACTACAATGAGCAGTTCTTC | CASSIYGGRDYNEQFF
TRBD2 | TRBJ2-5 | - | TRBV5-4 | TGTGCCAGCAGAACCTATGGGACTAGCGGGGGTGCAGAGACCCAGTACTTC | CASRTYGTSGGAETQYF
- | TRBJ1-6 | - | TRBV9 | TGTGCCAGCAGCCCCCAGGCCTATTCACCCCTCCACTTT | CASSPQAYSPLHF
TRBD2 | TRBJ2-3 | - | TRBV9 | TGTGCCAGCACCACGGGACTAGGAAGCACAGATACGCAGTATTTT | CASTTGLGSTDTQYF
TRBD1 | TRBJ2-1 | - | TRBV25-1 | TGTGCCAGCAGTGACCCGGGACAGGTTAACAATGAGCAGTTCTTC | CASSDPGQVNNEQFF
TRBD2 | TRBJ2-3 | - | TRBV5-1 | TGCGCCAGCAGCTCTTGGGTTCTAGCGGGAGAAGCAGATACGCAGTATTTT | CASSSWVLAGEADTQYF
TRBD1 | TRBJ1-1 | - | TRBV7-2 | TGTGCCAGCAGCTTCGACAGGGGGCGGACTGAAGCTTTCTTT | CASSFDRGRTEAFF
TRBD2 | TRBJ2-5 | - | TRBV27 | TGTGCCAGCAGTTTATCCCCTAGCGGGTCACAAGAGACCCAGTACTTC | CASSLSPSGSQETQYF
TRBD1 | TRBJ1-2 | - | TRBV7-9 | TGTGCCAGCAGCCTCGGGACAGGGCGCGGCTACACCTTC | CASSLGTGRGYTF
TRBD1 | TRBJ1-1 | once | TRBV5-1 | TGCGCCAGCAGCTCGACAGGGGTGGCGACTGAAGCTTTCTTT | CASSSTGVATEAFF
- | TRBJ2-2 | - | TRBV5-1 | TGCGCCAGCAGCTCCGGACTGATGAACACCGGGGAGCTGTTTTTT | CASSSGLMNTGELFF
TRBD1 | TRBJ2-3 | - | TRBV9 | TGTGCCAGCAGCGTAGTACCAGGGGGCTTGGTGGATACGCAGTATTTT | CASSVVPGGLVDTQYF
- | TRBJ2-7 | - | TRBV7-3 | TGTGCCAGCAGGTCTCTAACGGGAGTTCGGCCCTACGAGCAGTACTTC | CASRSLTGVRPYEQYF
TRBD1 | TRBJ2-7 | - | TRBV27 | TGTGCCAGCAGATCAGGGGGCGGCATCCACGAGCAGTACTTC | CASRSGGGIHEQYF
TRBD1 | TRBJ1-5 | - | TRBV19 | TGTGCCAGCCTAAGACAGGGCTTGAATAGCAATCAGCCCCAGCATTTT | CASLRQGLNSNQPQHF
- | TRBJ2-2 | few | TRBV7-3 | TGTGCCAGCAGCTTTGGACCGGGGGCCGGGGAGCTGTTTTTT | CASSFGPGAGELFF
TRBD1 | TRBJ1-2 | once | TRBV28 | TGTGCCAGTTTGCCCGGGACAGCCTATGGCTACACCTTC | CASLPGTAYGYTF
TRBD1 | TRBJ1-5 | - | TRBV7-6 | TGTGCCAGCAGCGCTGGGACAGTGAGCAATCAGCCCCAGCATTTT | CASSAGTVSNQPQHF
TRBD1 | TRBJ2-2 | once | TRBV4-2 | TGTGCCAGCAGCCAAGGCCCCGGGACAGGGGCTACCGGGGAGCTGTTTTTT | CASSQGPGTGATGELFF